The clone carrying this TCR beta chain was observed a handful of times. The antigen is unknown. The source of the sample is a study of cytomegalovirus exposure and HLA in healthy donors. Study results and caveats: Later work associated more than 15,000 TCR beta sequences with HLA alleles at 0.05 false discovery rate. It was in a later analysis that TCR association rates were seen to vary by HLA locus, highest for DRB1 and lowest for HLA-C. Later genetic work tied a missense DCLRE1C variant to beta-chain V and J trimming. Later work found most CMV-associated TCR beta chains apparently HLA-restricted.

The PCR used 60 Vbeta and 13 Jbeta primers. Profiled with immunoSEQ multiplex PCR; TCRdb holds only in-frame clones, not every one. The sample carries roughly 140,000 clones, roughly 80% recorded once. The CDR3 contains 13 residues. Trimming removed 5 bases at V and 6 bases at J, with 13 bases between. Germline CDR1 reads MNHEY; CDR2 reads SVGAGI. Sequenced material: PBMCs. The chain joins TRBV6-5 to TRBJ1-2; the D gene is possibly TRBD1 (5 bases). The TCR was taken from a man aged 40-50 years in good health and CMV-seropositive. The CDR3 spells CASSRPGSDGYTF. CDR3 DNA sequence: TGTGCCAGCAGTCGTCCAGGGTCTGATGGCTACACCTTC.